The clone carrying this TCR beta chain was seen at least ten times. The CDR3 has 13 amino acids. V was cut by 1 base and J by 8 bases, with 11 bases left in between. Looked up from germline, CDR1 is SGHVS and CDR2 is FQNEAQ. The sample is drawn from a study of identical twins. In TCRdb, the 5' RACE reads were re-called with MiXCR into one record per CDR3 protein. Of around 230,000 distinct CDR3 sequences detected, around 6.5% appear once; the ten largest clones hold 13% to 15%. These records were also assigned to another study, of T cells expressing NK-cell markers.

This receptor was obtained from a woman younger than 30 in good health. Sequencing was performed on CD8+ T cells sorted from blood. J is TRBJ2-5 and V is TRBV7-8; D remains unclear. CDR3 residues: CASSLGRLGTQYF. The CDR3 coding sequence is TGTGCCAGCAGCTTAGGAAGGTTGGGTACCCAGTACTTC. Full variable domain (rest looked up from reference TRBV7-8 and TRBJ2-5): GAGVSQSPRYKVAKRGQDVALRCDPISGHVSLFWYQQALGQGPEFLTYFQNEAQLDKSGLPSDRFFAERPEGSVSTLKIQRTQQEDSAVYLCASSLGRLGTQYFGPGTRLLVL.